This T cell receptor beta chain appears in the sequencing data of a study of T-cell memory formation after mild COVID-19. The wider study: In these data, TCR clusters were largely donor specific.

In TCRdb, the 5' RACE reads were re-called with MiXCR into one record per CDR3 protein. The repertoire consists of 50,000 to 75,000 distinct CDR3 sequences, with approximately 9% occurring once and the leading ten covering about 1.1%. This clonotype has only a few counts. The source of this sequence is a man aged 18 to 30 who had mild COVID-19 (a few samples of this study predate the infection). Cell type and time point are not known. Material: PBMCs or a T cell subset sorted from them (not recorded which).

The CDR3 region has the DNA TGCGCCAGCAGCGTCGGAGGCAACGAGAACACCGGGGAGCTGTTTTTT. The encoded protein is CASSVGGNENTGELFF. This chain connects TRBV5-1 to TRBJ2-2, with D perhaps matching TRBD2 (5 bases). Trimming left V 4 bases short and J 1 base short, with 14 bases between. Germline V lookup: CDR1 SGHRS, CDR2 YFSETQ. This CDR3 region has 16 residues.